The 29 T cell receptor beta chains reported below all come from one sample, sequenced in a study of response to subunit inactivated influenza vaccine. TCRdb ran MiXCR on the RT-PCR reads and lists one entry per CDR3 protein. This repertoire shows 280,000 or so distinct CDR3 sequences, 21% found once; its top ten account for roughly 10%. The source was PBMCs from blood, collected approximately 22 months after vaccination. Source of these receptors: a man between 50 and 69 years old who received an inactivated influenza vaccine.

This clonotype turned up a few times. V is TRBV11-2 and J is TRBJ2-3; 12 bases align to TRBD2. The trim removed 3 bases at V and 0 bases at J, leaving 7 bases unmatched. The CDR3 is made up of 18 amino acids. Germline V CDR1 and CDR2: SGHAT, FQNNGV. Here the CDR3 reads CASSFRTSGAYSTDTQYF. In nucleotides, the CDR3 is TGTGCCAGCAGCTTCCGGACTAGCGGGGCTTACAGCACAGATACGCAGTATTTT.

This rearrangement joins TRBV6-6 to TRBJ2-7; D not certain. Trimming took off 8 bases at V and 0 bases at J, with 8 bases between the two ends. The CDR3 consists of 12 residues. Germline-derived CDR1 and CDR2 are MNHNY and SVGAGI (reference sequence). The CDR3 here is CASGTVSYEQYF. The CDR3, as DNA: TGTGCCAGCGGAACAGTCTCCTACGAGCAGTACTTC.

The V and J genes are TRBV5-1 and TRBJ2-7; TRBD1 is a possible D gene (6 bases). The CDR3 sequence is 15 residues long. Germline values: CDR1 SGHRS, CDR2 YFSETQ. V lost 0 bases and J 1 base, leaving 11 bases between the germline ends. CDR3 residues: CASSLGGRQSYEQYF. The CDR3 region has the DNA TGCGCCAGCAGCTTGGGGGGGCGTCAATCCTACGAGCAGTACTTC.

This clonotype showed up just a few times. CDR3 region: CASSLALAGDSSYEQYF. DNA for the CDR3: TGTGCCAGCAGCTTAGCTCTAGCGGGGGATAGCTCCTACGAGCAGTACTTC. J is TRBJ2-7 and V is TRBV7-2, with 10 nucleotides matching TRBD2. The CDR3 loop spans 17 amino acids. Germline CDR1 is SGHTA and CDR2 is FQGNSA. J was trimmed by 0 bases and V by 0 bases; bases with no gene match: 5. The entire variable domain, with the rest obtained from reference TRBV7-2 and TRBJ2-7, is as follows: GAGVSQSPSNKVTEKGKDVELRCDPISGHTALYWYRQSLGQGLEFLIYFQGNSAPDKSGLPSDRFSAERTGGSVSTLTIQRTQQEDSAVYLCASSLALAGDSSYEQYFGPGTRLTVT.

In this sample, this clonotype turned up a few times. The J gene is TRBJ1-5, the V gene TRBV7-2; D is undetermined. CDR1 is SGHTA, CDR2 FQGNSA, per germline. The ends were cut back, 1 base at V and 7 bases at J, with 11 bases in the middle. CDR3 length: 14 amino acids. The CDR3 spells CASSLGVGNQPQHF. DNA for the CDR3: TGTGCCAGCAGCTTAGGGGTTGGAAACCAGCCCCAGCATTTT.

Here the CDR3 reads CASSPLYGGDRNEQFF. The CDR3 nucleotides are TGTGCCAGCTCACCACTGTACGGGGGAGATAGGAATGAGCAGTTCTTC. The J gene is TRBJ2-1, the V gene TRBV18; tentatively, D is TRBD2 (6 bases). CDR1 is KGHSH, CDR2 LQKENI, per germline. The CDR3 is 16 amino acids. V was pared by 1 base and J by 7 bases, with 17 bases between.

The CDR3 DNA reads TGTGCCAGCAGTCCGCGACAGGGGGCGGCCTACGAGCAGTACTTC. This sequence encodes CASSPRQGAAYEQYF. This sequence joins TRBV6-1 and TRBJ2-7, with 10 positions matching TRBD1. The CDR3 length is 15 residues. The germline V gene encodes CDR1 MNHNS and CDR2 SASEGT. With V trimmed by 5 bases and J by 2 bases, 6 bases remained unmatched.

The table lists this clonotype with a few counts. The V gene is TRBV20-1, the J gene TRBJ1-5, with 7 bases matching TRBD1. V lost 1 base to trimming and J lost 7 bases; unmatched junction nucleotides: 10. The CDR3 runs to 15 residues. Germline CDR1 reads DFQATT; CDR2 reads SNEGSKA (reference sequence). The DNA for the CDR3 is TGCAGTGCTAGAGTTGGAGACAGGGTCCACCAGCCCCAGCATTTT. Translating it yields CSARVGDRVHQPQHF.

The CDR3 DNA follows: TGCAGTGCTAGAGATTTTGAGGCACGGGACAGAGATTACAATGAGCAGTTCTTC. This encodes CSARDFEARDRDYNEQFF. This chain uses TRBV20-1 with TRBJ2-1; 7 nucleotides agree with TRBD1. V lost 0 bases and J lost 4; bases outside the gene matches: 15. The CDR3 is made up of 18 amino acids. Per the germline V gene, CDR1 is DFQATT and CDR2 is SNEGSKA (reference sequence).

CDR3 residues: CASSLAPGTVNTGELFF. The CDR3 DNA sequence: TGCGCCAGCAGCTTGGCACCCGGGACAGTGAACACCGGGGAGCTGTTTTTT. V gene TRBV5-1 combines with J gene TRBJ2-2; 7 bases are a match to TRBD1. This CDR3 spans 17 amino acids. With V trimmed by 0 bases and J by 1 base, 6 bases remained unmatched. Germline V CDR1 and CDR2: SGHRS, YFSETQ.

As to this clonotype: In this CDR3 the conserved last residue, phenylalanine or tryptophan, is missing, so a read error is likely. The DNA of the CDR3 is TGTGCCAGCAGCTTGACGGGAGGGGTCACAGATACGCAGTATTTA. Translation: CASSLTGGVTDTQYL. The chain joins TRBV7-9 to TRBJ2-3, with 8 bases aligning to TRBD2. Germline loops: CDR1 SEHNR, CDR2 FQNEAQ (reference sequence). Trimming removed 3 bases from V and 2 bases from J; junction bases left unmatched: 4. There are 15 residues in the CDR3.

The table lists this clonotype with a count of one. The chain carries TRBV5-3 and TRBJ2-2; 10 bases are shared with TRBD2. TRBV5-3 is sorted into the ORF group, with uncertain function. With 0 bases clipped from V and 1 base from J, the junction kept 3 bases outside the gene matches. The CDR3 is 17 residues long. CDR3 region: CARSLESSGRNTGELFF. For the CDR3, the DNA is TGTGCCAGAAGCTTGGAGTCTAGCGGGAGGAACACCGGGGAGCTGTTTTTT.

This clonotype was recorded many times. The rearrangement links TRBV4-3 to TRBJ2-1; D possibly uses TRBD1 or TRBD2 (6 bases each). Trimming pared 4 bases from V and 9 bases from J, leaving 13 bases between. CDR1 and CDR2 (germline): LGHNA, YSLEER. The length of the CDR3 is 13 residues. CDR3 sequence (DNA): TGCGCCAGCAGCCTCGTGCCGGGGGCTGAGCAGTTCTTC. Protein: CASSLVPGAEQFF.

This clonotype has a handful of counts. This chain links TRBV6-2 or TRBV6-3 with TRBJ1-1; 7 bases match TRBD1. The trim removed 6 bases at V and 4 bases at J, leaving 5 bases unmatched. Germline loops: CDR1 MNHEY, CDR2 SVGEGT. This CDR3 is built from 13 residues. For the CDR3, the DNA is TGTGCCAGCAGAATACAGGGGCCCACTGAAGCTTTCTTT. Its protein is CASRIQGPTEAFF.

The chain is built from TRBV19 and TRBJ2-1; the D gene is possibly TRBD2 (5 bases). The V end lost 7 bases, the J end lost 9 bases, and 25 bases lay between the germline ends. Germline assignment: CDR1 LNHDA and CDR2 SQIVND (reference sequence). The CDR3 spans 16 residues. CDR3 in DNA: TGTGCCAGTACGGGCCCCCCCGGTCTAGCATTTAGTGAGCAGTTCTTC. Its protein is CASTGPPGLAFSEQFF.

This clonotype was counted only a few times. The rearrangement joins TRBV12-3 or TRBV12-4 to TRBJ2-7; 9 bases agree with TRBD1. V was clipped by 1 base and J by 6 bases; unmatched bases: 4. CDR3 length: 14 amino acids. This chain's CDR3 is CASSLDGQGTEQYF. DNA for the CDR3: TGTGCCAGCAGTTTAGATGGACAGGGGACCGAGCAGTACTTC.

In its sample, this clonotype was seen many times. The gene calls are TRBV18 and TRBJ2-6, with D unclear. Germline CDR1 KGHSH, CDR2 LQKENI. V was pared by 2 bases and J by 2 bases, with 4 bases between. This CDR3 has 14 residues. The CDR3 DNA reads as TGTGCCAGCTCACCAATCCCTGGGGCCAACGTCCTGACTTTC. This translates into CASSPIPGANVLTF.

This CDR3 reads CAISEPTAPDTEAFF. CDR3 coding DNA: TGTGCCATCAGTGAGCCTACAGCCCCGGACACTGAAGCTTTCTTT. This chain links TRBV10-3 with TRBJ1-1; D unclear. CDR1 is ENHRY and CDR2 is SYGVKD in the germline V gene. Trimming stripped 2 bases from V and 3 bases from J, with 13 bases between. CDR3 length: 15 amino acids.

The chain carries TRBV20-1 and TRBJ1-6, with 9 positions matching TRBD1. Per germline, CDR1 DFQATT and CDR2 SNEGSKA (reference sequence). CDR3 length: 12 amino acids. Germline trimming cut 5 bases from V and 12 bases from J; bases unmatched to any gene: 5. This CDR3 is CSAYGQGRPLHF. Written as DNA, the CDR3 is TGCAGTGCTTACGGACAGGGGAGACCCCTCCACTTT.

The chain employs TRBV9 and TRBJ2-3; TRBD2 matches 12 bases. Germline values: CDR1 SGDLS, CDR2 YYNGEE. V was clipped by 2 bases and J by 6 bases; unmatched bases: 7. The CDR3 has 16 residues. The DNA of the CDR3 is TGTGCCAGCAGCGTCCGATCGACTAGCGGGGGCGATACGCAGTATTTT. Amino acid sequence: CASSVRSTSGGDTQYF.

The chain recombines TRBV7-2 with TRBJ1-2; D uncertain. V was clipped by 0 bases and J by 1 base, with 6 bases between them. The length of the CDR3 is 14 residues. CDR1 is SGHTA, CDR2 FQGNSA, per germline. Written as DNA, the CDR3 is TGTGCCAGCAGCTTAGCTGGGGTTAACTATGGCTACACCTTC. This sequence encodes CASSLAGVNYGYTF.

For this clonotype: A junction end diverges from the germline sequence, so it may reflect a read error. For the CDR3, the DNA is TGTGCCAGTAGTACTCCGGGACGTAACTCTGGGGCCAACGTCCTAACTTTC. Translation gives CASSTPGRNSGANVLTF. V usage is TRBV19 and J usage is TRBJ2-6, with D perhaps assigned TRBD1 or TRBD2 (5 bases each). CDR1 and CDR2 from the germline V gene are LNHDA and SQIVND (reference sequence). CDR3 size: 17 residues.

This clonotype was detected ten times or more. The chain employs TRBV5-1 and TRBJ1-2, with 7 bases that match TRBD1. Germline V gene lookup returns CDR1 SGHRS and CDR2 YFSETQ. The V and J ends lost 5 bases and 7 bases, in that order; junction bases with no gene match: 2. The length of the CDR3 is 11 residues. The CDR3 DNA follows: TGCGCCAGCAGTGCAGGGGGTGGCTACACCTTC. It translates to CASSAGGGYTF.

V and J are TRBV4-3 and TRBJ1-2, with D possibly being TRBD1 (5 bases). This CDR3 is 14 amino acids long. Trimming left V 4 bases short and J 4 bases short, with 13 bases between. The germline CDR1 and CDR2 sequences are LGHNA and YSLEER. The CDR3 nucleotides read TGCGCCAGCAGCCCCCGACAGACCTCCTATGGCTACACCTTC. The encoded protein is CASSPRQTSYGYTF.

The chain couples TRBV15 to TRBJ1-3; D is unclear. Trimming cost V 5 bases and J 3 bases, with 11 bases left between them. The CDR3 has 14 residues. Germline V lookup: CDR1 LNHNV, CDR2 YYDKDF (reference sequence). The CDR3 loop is CATSPRTVGNTIYF. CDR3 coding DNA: TGTGCCACCAGCCCGCGGACGGTTGGAAACACCATATATTTT.

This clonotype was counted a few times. CDR3 region: CSVGQGVNQPQHF. As DNA, the CDR3 is TGCAGCGTTGGTCAGGGTGTTAATCAGCCCCAGCATTTT. This sequence joins TRBV29-1 and TRBJ1-5; D is possibly TRBD1 (5 bases). Germline values: CDR1 SQVTM, CDR2 ANQGSEA. This CDR3 spans 13 amino acids. The V and J ends lost 4 bases and 4 bases respectively, with 11 bases between them. Based on the CDR3 plus reference TRBV29-1 and TRBJ1-5, the full variable domain is SAVISQKPSRDICQRGTSLTIQCQVDSQVTMMFWYRQQPGQSLTLIATANQGSEATYESGFVIDKFPISRPNLTFSTLTVSNMSPEDSSIYLCSVGQGVNQPQHFGDGTRLSIL.

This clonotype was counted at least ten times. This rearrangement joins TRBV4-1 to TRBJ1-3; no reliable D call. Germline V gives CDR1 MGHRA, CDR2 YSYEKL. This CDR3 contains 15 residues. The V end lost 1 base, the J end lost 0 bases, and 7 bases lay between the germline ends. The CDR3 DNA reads TGCGCCAGCAGCCAAGGTGTTAGCTCTGGAAACACCATATATTTT. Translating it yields CASSQGVSSGNTIYF.

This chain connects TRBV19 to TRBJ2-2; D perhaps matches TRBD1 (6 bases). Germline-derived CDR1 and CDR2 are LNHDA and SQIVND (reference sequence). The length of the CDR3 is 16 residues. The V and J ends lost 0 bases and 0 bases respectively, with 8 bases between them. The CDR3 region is CASSIDGQTNTGELFF. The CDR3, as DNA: TGTGCCAGTAGTATAGATGGACAGACGAACACCGGGGAGCTGTTTTTT.

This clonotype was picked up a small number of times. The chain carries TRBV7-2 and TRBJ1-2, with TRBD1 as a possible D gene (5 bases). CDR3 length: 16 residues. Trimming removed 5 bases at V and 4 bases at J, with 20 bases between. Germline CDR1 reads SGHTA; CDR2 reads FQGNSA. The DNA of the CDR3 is TGTGCCAGCAGCCCTCAAGGCAGGGTCGGAGGCTATGGCTACACCTTC. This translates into CASSPQGRVGGYGYTF.